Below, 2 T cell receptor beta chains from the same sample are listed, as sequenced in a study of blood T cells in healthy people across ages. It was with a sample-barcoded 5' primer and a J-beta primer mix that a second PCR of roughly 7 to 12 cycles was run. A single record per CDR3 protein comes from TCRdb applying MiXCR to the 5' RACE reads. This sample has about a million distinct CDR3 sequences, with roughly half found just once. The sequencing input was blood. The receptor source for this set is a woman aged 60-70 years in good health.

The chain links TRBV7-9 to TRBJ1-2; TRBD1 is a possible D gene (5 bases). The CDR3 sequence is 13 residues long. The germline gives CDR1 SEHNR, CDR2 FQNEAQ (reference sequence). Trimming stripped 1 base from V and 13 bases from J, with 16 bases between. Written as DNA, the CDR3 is TGTGCCAGCAGCTTAGGGGTAGGGCCGGACACCACCTTC. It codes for CASSLGVGPDTTF.

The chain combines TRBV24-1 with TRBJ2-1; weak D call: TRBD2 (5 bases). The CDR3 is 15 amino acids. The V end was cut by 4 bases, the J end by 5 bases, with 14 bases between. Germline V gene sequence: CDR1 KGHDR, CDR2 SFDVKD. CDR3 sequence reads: CATSERVSEDNEQFF. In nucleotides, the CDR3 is TGTGCCACCAGTGAGCGTGTTAGCGAGGACAATGAGCAGTTCTTC.